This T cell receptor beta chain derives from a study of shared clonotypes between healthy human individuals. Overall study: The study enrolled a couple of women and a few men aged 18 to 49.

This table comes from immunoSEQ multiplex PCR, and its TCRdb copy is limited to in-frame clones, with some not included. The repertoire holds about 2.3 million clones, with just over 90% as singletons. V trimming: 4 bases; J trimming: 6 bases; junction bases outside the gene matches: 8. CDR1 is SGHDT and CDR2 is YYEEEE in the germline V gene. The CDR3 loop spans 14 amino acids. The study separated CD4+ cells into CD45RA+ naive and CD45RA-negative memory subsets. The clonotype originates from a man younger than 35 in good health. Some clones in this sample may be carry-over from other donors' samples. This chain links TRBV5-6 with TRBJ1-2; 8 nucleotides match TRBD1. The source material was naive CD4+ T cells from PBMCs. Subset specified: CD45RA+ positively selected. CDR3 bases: TGTGCCAGCAGCCGCACGGACAGGGTCAATGGCTACACCTTC. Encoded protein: CASSRTDRVNGYTF.